This TCR beta chain is drawn from a study of T-cell reconstitution after alpha-beta-depleted transplantation in children. Trimming took 10 bases from V and 8 from J, leaving 15 bases between them. The CDR3 runs 12 residues. Germline loops: CDR1 MNHNY, CDR2 SVGAGI (reference sequence). Worth noting for this clonotype: A much bigger clone sits one base away, suggesting this may be a read error.

Preparing the TCRbeta library involved the use of unique molecular identifiers. TCRdb processed the PCR reads anew with MiXCR; each CDR3 protein has one entry. Seen here are 200,000 to 300,000 distinct CDR3 sequences, around 12% observed once, and the top ten hold over 2%. The rearrangement uses TRBV6-6 and TRBJ2-1; perhaps TRBD2 as D (5 bases). The TCR was taken from a human donor who donated a stem cell graft to a child with acute lymphoblastic leukemia. The sample here was PBMCs from the stem cell graft donor, taken from the stem cell graft. CDR3 sequence (DNA): TGTGCCACCGGCCGAGGGATGCATGAGCAGTTCTTC. Its protein product is CATGRGMHEQFF.